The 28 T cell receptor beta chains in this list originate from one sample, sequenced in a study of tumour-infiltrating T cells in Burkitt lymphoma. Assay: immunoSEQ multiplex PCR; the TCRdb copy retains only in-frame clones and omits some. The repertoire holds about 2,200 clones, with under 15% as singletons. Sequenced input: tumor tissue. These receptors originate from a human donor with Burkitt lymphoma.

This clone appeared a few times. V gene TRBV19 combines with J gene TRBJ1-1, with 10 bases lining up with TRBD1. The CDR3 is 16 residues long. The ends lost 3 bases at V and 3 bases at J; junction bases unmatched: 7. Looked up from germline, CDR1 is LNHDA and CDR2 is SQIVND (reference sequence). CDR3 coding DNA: TGTGCCAGTAGTATGAGTCCCGGGACAGGGGACACTGAAGCTTTCTTT. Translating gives CASSMSPGTGDTEAFF.

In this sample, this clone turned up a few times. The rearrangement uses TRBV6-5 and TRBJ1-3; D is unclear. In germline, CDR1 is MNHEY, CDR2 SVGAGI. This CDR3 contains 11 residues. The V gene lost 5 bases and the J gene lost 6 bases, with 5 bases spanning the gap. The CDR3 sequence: CASSLANTIYF. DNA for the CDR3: TGTGCCAGCAGTCTAGCAAACACCATATATTTT.

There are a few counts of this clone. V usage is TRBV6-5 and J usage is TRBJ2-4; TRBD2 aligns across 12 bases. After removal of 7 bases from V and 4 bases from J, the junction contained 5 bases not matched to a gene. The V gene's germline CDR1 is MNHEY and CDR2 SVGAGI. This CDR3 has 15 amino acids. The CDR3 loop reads CASKELAGGKNIQYF. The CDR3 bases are TGTGCCAGCAAAGAACTAGCGGGAGGAAAAAACATTCAGTACTTC.

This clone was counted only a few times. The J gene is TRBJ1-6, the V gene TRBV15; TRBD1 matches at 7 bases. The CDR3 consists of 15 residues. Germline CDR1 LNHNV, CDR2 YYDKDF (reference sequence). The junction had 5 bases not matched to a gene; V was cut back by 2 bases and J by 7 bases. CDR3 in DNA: TGTGCCACCAGCAGACGACAGGGTTACAATTCACCCCTCCACTTT. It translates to CATSRRQGYNSPLHF.

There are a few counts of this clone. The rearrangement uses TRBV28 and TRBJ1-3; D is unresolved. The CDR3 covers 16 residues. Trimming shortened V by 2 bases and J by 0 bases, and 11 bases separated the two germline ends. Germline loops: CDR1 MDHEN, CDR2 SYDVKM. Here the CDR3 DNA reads TGTGCCAGCAGTTTAACCGGACCAAGCTCTGGAAACACCATATATTTT. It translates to CASSLTGPSSGNTIYF.

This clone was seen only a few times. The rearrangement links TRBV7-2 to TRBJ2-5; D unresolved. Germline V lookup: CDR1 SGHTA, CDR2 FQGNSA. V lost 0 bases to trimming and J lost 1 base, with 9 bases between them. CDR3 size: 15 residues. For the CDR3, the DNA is TGTGCCAGCAGCTTAGCAGGATTAACCCAAGAGACCCAGTACTTC. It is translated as CASSLAGLTQETQYF. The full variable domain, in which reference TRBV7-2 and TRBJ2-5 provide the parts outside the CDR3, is GAGVSQSPSNKVTEKGKDVELRCDPISGHTALYWYRQSLGQGLEFLIYFQGNSAPDKSGLPSDRFSAERTGGSVSTLTIQRTQQEDSAVYLCASSLAGLTQETQYFGPGTRLLVL.

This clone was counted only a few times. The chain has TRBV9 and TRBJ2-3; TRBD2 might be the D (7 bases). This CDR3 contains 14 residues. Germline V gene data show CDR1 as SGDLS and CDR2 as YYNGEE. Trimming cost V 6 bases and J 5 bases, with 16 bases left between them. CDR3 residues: CASNQGGAGDTQYF. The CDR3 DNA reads TGTGCCAGCAACCAAGGGGGGGCGGGAGATACGCAGTATTTT.

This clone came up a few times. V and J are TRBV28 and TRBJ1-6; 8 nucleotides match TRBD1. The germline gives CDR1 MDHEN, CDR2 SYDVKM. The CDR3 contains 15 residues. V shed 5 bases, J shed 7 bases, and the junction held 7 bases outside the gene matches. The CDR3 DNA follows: TGTGCCAGCAGTCTAGGGGACAGGCTGAATTCACCCCTCCACTTT. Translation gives CASSLGDRLNSPLHF.

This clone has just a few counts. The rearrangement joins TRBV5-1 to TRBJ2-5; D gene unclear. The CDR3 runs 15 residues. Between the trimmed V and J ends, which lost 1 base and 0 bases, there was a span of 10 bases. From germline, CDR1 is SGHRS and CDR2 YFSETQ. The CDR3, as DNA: TGCGCCAGCAGCTTGTCCCCGGGTAACCAAGAGACCCAGTACTTC. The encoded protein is CASSLSPGNQETQYF.

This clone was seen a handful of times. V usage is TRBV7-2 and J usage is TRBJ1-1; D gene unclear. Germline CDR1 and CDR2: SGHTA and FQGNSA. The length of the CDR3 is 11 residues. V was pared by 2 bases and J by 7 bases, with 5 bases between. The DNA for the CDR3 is TGTGCCAGCAGCTTATATAATGAAGCTTTCTTT. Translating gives CASSLYNEAFF. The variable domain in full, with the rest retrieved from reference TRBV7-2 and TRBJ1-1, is GAGVSQSPSNKVTEKGKDVELRCDPISGHTALYWYRQSLGQGLEFLIYFQGNSAPDKSGLPSDRFSAERTGGSVSTLTIQRTQQEDSAVYLCASSLYNEAFFGQGTRLTVV.

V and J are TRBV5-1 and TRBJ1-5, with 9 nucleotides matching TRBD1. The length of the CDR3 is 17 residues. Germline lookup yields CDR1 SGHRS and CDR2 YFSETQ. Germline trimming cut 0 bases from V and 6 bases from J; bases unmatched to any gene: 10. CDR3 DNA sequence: TGCGCCAGCAGCTTGGGTCCGCGGACAGGGGATAGTCAGCCCCAGCATTTT. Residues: CASSLGPRTGDSQPQHF.

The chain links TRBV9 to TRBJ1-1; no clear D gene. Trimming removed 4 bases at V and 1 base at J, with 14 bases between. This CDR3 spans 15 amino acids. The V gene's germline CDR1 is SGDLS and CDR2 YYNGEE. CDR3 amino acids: CASSPSPPGNTEAFF. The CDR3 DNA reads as TGTGCCAGCAGCCCGTCCCCCCCTGGGAACACTGAAGCTTTCTTT.

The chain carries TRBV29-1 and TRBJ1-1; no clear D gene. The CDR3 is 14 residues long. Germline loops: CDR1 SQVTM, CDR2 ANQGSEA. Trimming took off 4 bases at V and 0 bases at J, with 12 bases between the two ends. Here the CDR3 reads CSVGPRRLNTEAFF. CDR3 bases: TGCAGCGTTGGGCCGCGTCGGTTGAACACTGAAGCTTTCTTT.

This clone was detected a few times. The CDR3 nucleotides read TGTGCCAGCAGTTTCACAGGTGCCTACGAGCAGTACTTC. It encodes CASSFTGAYEQYF. The chain links TRBV7-8 to TRBJ2-7, with D tentatively TRBD1 (5 bases). V was shortened by 6 bases and J by 2 bases, with 11 bases between the two germline ends. Germline V gene data show CDR1 as SGHVS and CDR2 as FQNEAQ. The CDR3 is made up of 13 amino acids.

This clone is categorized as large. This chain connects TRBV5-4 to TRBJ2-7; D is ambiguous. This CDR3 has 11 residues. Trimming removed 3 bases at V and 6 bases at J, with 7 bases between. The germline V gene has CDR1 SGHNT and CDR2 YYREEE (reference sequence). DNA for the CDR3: TGTGCCAGCAGCTCCCTGTCCGAGCAGTACTTC. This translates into CASSSLSEQYF.

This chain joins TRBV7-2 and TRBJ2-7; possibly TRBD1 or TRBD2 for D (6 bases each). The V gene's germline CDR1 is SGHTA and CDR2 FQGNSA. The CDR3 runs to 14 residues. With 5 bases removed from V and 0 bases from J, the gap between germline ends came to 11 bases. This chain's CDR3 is CASSPGGTSYEQYF. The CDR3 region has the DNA TGTGCCAGCAGCCCCGGGGGCACCTCCTACGAGCAGTACTTC.

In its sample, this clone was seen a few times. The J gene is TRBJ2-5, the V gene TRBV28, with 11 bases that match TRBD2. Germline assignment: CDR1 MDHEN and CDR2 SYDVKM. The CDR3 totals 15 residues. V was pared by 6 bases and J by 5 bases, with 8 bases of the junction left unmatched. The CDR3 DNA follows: TGTGCCAGCAGCTCCCAACTAGCGGGAGTTGAGACCCAGTACTTC. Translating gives CASSSQLAGVETQYF. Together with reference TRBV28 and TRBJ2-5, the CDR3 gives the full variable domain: DVKVTQSSRYLVKRTGEKVFLECVQDMDHENMFWYRQDPGLGLRLIYFSYDVKMKEKGDIPEGYSVSREKKERFSLILESASTNQTSMYLCASSSQLAGVETQYFGPGTRLLVL.

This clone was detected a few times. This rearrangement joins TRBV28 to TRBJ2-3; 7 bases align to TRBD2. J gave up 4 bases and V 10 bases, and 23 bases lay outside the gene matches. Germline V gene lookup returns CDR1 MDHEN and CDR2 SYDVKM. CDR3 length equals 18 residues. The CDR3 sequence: CATETGSGKSLSADTQYF. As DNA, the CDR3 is TGTGCCACCGAAACCGGAAGCGGGAAGTCCCTTAGCGCAGATACGCAGTATTTT.

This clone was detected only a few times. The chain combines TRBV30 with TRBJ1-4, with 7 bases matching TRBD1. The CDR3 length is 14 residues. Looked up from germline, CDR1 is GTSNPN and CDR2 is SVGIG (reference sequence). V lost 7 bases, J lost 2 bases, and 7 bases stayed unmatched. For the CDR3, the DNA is TGTGCCTCAACAGGGGTTGCGACTAATGAAAAACTGTTTTTT. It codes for CASTGVATNEKLFF.

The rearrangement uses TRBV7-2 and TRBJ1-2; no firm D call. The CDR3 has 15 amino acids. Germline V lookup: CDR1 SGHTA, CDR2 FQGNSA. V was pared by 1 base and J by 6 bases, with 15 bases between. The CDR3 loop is CASSLDFGVSDGYTF. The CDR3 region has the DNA TGTGCCAGCAGCTTAGATTTCGGGGTTTCTGATGGCTACACCTTC. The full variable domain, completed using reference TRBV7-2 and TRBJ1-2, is GAGVSQSPSNKVTEKGKDVELRCDPISGHTALYWYRQSLGQGLEFLIYFQGNSAPDKSGLPSDRFSAERTGGSVSTLTIQRTQQEDSAVYLCASSLDFGVSDGYTFGSGTRLTVV.

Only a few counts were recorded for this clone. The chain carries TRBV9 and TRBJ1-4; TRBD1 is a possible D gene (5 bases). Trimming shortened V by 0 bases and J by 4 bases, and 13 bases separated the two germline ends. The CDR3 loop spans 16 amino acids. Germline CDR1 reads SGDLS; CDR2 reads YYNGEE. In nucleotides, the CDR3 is TGTGCCAGCAGCGTAGGGAGGGGAGGGGATAATGAAAAACTGTTTTTT. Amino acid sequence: CASSVGRGGDNEKLFF.

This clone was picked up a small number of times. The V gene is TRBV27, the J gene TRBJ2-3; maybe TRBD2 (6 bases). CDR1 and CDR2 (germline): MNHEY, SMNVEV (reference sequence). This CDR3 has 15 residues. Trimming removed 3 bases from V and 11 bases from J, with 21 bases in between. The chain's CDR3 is CASSFYNIAGTQQYF. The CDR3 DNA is TGTGCCAGCAGTTTTTACAACATAGCCGGGACTCAGCAGTATTTT.

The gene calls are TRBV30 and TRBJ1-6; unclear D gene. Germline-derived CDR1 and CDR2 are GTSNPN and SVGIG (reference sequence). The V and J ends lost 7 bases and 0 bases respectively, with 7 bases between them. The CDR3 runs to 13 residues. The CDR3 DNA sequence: TGTGCCTTGGCTTTCTCCTATAATTCACCCCTCCACTTT. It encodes CALAFSYNSPLHF.

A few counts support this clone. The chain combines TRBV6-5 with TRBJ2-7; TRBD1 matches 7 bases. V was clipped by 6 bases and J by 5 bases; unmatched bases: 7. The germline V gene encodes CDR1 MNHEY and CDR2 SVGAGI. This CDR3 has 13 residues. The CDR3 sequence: CASSKQGFHEQYF. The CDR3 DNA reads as TGTGCCAGCAGCAAACAGGGGTTCCACGAGCAGTACTTC.

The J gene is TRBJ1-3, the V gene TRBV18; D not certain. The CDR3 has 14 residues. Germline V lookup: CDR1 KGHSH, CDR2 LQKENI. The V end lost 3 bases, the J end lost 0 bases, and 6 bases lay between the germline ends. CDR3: CASSPSSSGNTIYF. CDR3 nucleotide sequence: TGTGCCAGCTCACCCAGTAGCTCTGGAAACACCATATATTTT.

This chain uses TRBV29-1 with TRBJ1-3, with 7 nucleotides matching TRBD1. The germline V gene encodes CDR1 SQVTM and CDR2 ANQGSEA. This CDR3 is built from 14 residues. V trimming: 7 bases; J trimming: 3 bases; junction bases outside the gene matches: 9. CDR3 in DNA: TGCAGCGCTGGAGACAGGGCGAGTGGAAACACCATATATTTT. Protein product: CSAGDRASGNTIYF. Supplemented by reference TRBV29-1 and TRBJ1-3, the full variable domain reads SAVISQKPSRDICQRGTSLTIQCQVDSQVTMMFWYRQQPGQSLTLIATANQGSEATYESGFVIDKFPISRPNLTFSTLTVSNMSPEDSSIYLCSAGDRASGNTIYFGEGSWLTVV.

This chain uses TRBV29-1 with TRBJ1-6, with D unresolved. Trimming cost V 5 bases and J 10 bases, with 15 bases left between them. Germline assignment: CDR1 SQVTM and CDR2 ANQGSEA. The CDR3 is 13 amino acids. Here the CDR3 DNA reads TGCAGCGTTTCTGAGGCTTTGGGGTCACCCCTCCACTTT. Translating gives CSVSEALGSPLHF.

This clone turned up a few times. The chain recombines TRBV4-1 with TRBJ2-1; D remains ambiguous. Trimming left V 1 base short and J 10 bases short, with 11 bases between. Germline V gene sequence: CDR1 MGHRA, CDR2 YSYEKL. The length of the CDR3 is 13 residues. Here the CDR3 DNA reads TGCGCCAGCAGCCAAGCGCTATACAGAGAGCAGTTCTTC. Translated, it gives CASSQALYREQFF.